The present entry profiles one T cell receptor (beta chain) with its context. Its target is unknown. Sequencing of TCR beta, carried out with a high-throughput approach, was applied to CD8+ and CD4+ T cells from the blood. Germline CDR1 is LGHNA and CDR2 is YSLEER. This CDR3 contains 13 residues. Trimming stripped 1 base from V and 8 bases from J, with 10 bases between. This record comes from a study of CD8 T cells in Susac syndrome. Findings and caveats of the study: Susac CD8+ cells expanded clonally the most in TEMRA cells and in active patients.

Random hexamers served to reverse transcribe about 0.45 to 1 ug RNA. The authors amplified TCR beta CDR3 across 54 Vbeta and 13 Jbeta using immunoSEQ multiplex PCR. TCRdb independently ran MiXCR on the immunoSEQ multiplex PCR reads; one entry per CDR3 protein. Altogether 84,000 or so distinct CDR3 sequences are present, approximately 96% being singletons, with the ten largest covering 0.4% to 0.45%. The source is a human donor with Susac syndrome. V gene TRBV4-3 combines with J gene TRBJ2-3; a possible D gene is TRBD2 (5 bases). The source material was CD8+ T cells from PBMCs. The CDR3, as DNA: TGCGCCAGCAGCCAAGCCGTGGCGGGTACGCAGTATTTT. This codes for CASSQAVAGTQYF.